The entry below gives a single T cell receptor (beta chain) sequence along with its context. Its cognate antigen is unknown. The CD45RO-CCR7+CD27+CD95- phenotype denoted naive CD8+ T cells. UMI-labeled 5' RACE yielded the TRB cDNA libraries. Each CDR3 protein gets one entry in TCRdb, which reprocessed the 5' RACE reads and gives no DNA. This table lists some 50,000 distinct CDR3 sequences. This entry is derived from a study of CXCR3-negative and CXCR3-positive naive CD8 T cells. Findings of the study overall: Naive subsets had comparable surface CD5; TCR strength was inferred from TRB CDR3 properties. CXCR3 expression dropped partially after cryopreservation, and most assays relied on fresh PBMCs. Comparison of naive cells showed more hydrophobic TRB CDR3s in CXCR3-positive than in CXCR3-negative naive cells.

Germline loops: CDR1 SQVTM, CDR2 ANQGSEA. This CDR3 spans 12 amino acids. The chain carries TRBV29-1 and TRBJ2-7. This sequence originates from a human donor in good health. Some clones in this sample may be carry-over from other donors' samples. The specimen was naive CXCR3- CD8+ T cells from blood. Noted subset: CD45RO-CCR7+CD27+CD95- naive CD8+ T cells lacking CXCR3 (TNR3-). The chain's CDR3 is CSVEEGMSEQYF.